The present TCR beta chain was sequenced within a study of metastatic and nonmetastatic thyroid tumors. Study at large: Comparison of repertoires was carried out across blood and tumor or nodule tissue from malignant and benign thyroid patients.

Thyroid surgery was performed in patients who had received no treatment beforehand. Using MiXCR, TCRdb reanalyzed the PCR reads. Of almost 70,000 clones in the sample, approximately 15% were seen once. Germline assignment: CDR1 MNHNS and CDR2 SASEGT. V was trimmed by 10 bases and J by 11 bases, leaving 20 bases between them. The CDR3 covers 12 residues. Note on this clone: Its antigen is as yet unknown.

General study findings and limits: The study reportedly found significantly higher TCR beta diversity in malignant thyroid tumors than benign nodules, in blood and tumor.

The TCR originated in a male donor with papillary thyroid cancer or a benign thyroid nodule (not recorded which). Some clones in this sample may be carry-over from other donors' samples. Sequenced sample: blood. The V call is TRBV6-1, the J call TRBJ1-1; the D gene is possibly TRBD1 (6 bases). DNA of the CDR3: TGTGCCACCACAGGGCTATTAACCGAGGCTTTCTTT. Translated, it gives CATTGLLTEAFF.